This T cell receptor beta chain was sequenced in a study of response to subunit inactivated influenza vaccine. One entry per CDR3 protein, called by TCRdb with MiXCR from the RT-PCR reads. Here the sample spans 450,000 to 600,000 distinct CDR3 sequences, approximately 7.7% being singletons. This CDR3 is 16 amino acids long. CDR1 is MNHNS, CDR2 SASEGT, per germline. V was trimmed by 6 bases and J by 4 bases, leaving 19 bases between them. The receptor was isolated from a man in his fifties or sixties who received an inactivated influenza vaccine. This chain joins TRBV6-1 and TRBJ1-3; D gene ambiguous. The starting material was PBMCs from blood, obtained around 2 years after vaccination. The CDR3 loop is CASSPSFAIPGNTIYF. The CDR3, as DNA: TGTGCCAGCAGCCCTTCCTTCGCGATTCCAGGAAACACCATATATTTT.